The 14 T cell receptor beta chains below all came from one sample that was sequenced in a study of siplizumab effects on memory and regulatory T cells. Clones were sequenced by immunoSEQ multiplex PCR, and TCRdb holds only the in-frame ones, with some missing. The table includes about 100,000 clones, around 95% detected once. The sample consisted of Tregs sorted from blood. Source of these receptors: a human donor in good health.

This clone was found once. The chain combines TRBV27 with TRBJ1-2, with D hard to call. V lost 3 bases to trimming and J lost 0 bases, with 11 bases between them. CDR1 and CDR2 from the germline V gene are MNHEY and SMNVEV (reference sequence). CDR3 length: 15 residues. CDR3 bases: TGTGCCAGCAGTTTTATTAGGGAAGCTAACTATGGCTACACCTTC. This encodes CASSFIREANYGYTF.

V gene TRBV29-1 combines with J gene TRBJ2-5; TRBD1 matches 9 bases. V was pared by 8 bases and J by 1 base, with 2 bases of the junction left unmatched. Per the germline V gene, CDR1 is SQVTM and CDR2 is ANQGSEA. The CDR3 loop spans 12 amino acids. The CDR3 loop reads CSLDRGQETQYF. CDR3 nucleotides: TGCAGCTTGGACAGGGGCCAAGAGACCCAGTACTTC.

This chain uses TRBV28 with TRBJ2-3; tentatively, D is TRBD1 or TRBD2 (5 bases each). CDR1 is MDHEN and CDR2 is SYDVKM in the germline V gene. This CDR3 is built from 12 residues. The germline V and J ends were trimmed by 8 bases and 4 bases, with 10 bases remaining between them. Here the CDR3 reads CASGGRADTQYF. The CDR3 DNA sequence: TGTGCCAGCGGGGGTCGGGCAGATACGCAGTATTTT.

This chain links TRBV4-1 with TRBJ1-5; D remains unclear. Germline V CDR1 and CDR2: MGHRA, YSYEKL. Trimming stripped 0 bases from V and 0 bases from J, with 3 bases between. The CDR3 contains 14 residues. The DNA of the CDR3 is TGCGCCAGCAGCCAAGATTATAGCAATCAGCCCCAGCATTTT. Translated: CASSQDYSNQPQHF.

The J gene is TRBJ1-1, the V gene TRBV30, with D possibly TRBD1 on 5 matching bases. Germline values: CDR1 GTSNPN, CDR2 SVGIG (reference sequence). V lost 0 bases to trimming and J lost 10 bases, with 18 bases between them. The CDR3 runs 14 residues. The CDR3 here is CAWSVLSWQGLAFF. The CDR3 region has the DNA TGTGCCTGGAGTGTACTTAGTTGGCAGGGACTAGCTTTCTTT.

The V gene is TRBV2, the J gene TRBJ1-5; TRBD1 matches at 8 bases. The V and J ends lost 5 bases and 4 bases, in that order; junction bases with no gene match: 4. This CDR3 comprises 14 residues. CDR1 and CDR2 from the germline V gene are SNHLY and FYNNEI. CDR3 DNA: TGTGCCAGCAGTACAGGGGGGGAGAATCAGCCCCAGCATTTT. Residues: CASSTGGENQPQHF.

V usage is TRBV5-6 and J usage is TRBJ1-1; D gene ambiguous. The CDR3 sequence is 17 residues long. V was shortened by 1 base and J by 0 bases, with 16 bases between the two germline ends. The germline CDR1 and CDR2 sequences are SGHDT and YYEEEE. The CDR3 nucleotides are TGTGCCAGCAGCTTGTGGGGATTAGGGAGGGTGAACACTGAAGCTTTCTTT. It codes for CASSLWGLGRVNTEAFF.

The chain joins TRBV5-1 to TRBJ2-5; 9 bases fit TRBD2. The CDR3 spans 18 residues. Germline lookup yields CDR1 SGHRS and CDR2 YFSETQ. With V trimmed by 0 bases and J by 2 bases, 11 bases remained unmatched. CDR3 in DNA: TGCGCCAGCAGCTTGGACGGGTTGGCTAGCGGGGCTCAAGAGACCCAGTACTTC. Translating it yields CASSLDGLASGAQETQYF.

The J gene is TRBJ1-1, the V gene TRBV5-1; 12 bases match TRBD1. CDR1 and CDR2 from the germline V gene are SGHRS and YFSETQ. The CDR3 is 17 amino acids. J gave up 1 base and V 0 bases, and 4 bases lay outside the gene matches. The DNA of the CDR3 is TGCGCCAGCAGCTTGGGGGACAGGGGGCTTCAGAACACTGAAGCTTTCTTT. This translates into CASSLGDRGLQNTEAFF.

The chain links TRBV28 to TRBJ2-4; D possibly uses TRBD1 or TRBD2 (5 bases each). Germline-derived CDR1 and CDR2 are MDHEN and SYDVKM. The CDR3 is made up of 15 amino acids. V was shortened by 6 bases and J by 0 bases, with 12 bases between the two germline ends. The CDR3 coding sequence is TGTGCCAGCAGGTCGGGGCCTCTAGCCAAAAACATTCAGTACTTC. This sequence encodes CASRSGPLAKNIQYF.

The chain uses TRBV9 and TRBJ2-3; tentatively, D is TRBD1 (5 bases). The V gene's germline CDR1 is SGDLS and CDR2 YYNGEE. This CDR3 is 14 amino acids long. V shed 0 bases and J shed 6 bases, with 11 bases lying between them. This chain's CDR3 is CASSVAGQRDTQYF. The CDR3 DNA follows: TGTGCCAGCAGCGTAGCAGGGCAACGTGATACGCAGTATTTT.

The rearrangement uses TRBV6-5 and TRBJ2-6, with D tentatively TRBD1 or TRBD2 (6 bases each). The germline V and J ends were trimmed by 6 bases and 2 bases, with 8 bases remaining between them. The CDR3 runs to 14 residues. CDR1 MNHEY and CDR2 SVGAGI come from the germline V gene. CDR3 coding DNA: TGTGCCAGCAGGAGGGGGGCTGGGGCCAACGTCCTGACTTTC. Translated, it gives CASRRGAGANVLTF.

The rearrangement uses TRBV28 and TRBJ1-2; D call uncertain. Per the germline V gene, CDR1 is MDHEN and CDR2 is SYDVKM. V lost 6 bases to trimming and J lost 2 bases, with 7 bases between them. CDR3 length: 12 amino acids. CDR3 nucleotides: TGTGCCAGCAGGGGAATCAACTATGGCTACACCTTC. Protein: CASRGINYGYTF.

The V call is TRBV7-9, the J call TRBJ1-2; D gene uncertain. The V gene lost 7 bases and the J gene lost 8 bases, with 14 bases spanning the gap. The CDR3 has 12 amino acids. Germline V gene data show CDR1 as SEHNR and CDR2 as FQNEAQ (reference sequence). CDR3 DNA: TGTGCCAGCACCTTTTTTGCTCTAGGCTACACCTTC. Translation: CASTFFALGYTF.